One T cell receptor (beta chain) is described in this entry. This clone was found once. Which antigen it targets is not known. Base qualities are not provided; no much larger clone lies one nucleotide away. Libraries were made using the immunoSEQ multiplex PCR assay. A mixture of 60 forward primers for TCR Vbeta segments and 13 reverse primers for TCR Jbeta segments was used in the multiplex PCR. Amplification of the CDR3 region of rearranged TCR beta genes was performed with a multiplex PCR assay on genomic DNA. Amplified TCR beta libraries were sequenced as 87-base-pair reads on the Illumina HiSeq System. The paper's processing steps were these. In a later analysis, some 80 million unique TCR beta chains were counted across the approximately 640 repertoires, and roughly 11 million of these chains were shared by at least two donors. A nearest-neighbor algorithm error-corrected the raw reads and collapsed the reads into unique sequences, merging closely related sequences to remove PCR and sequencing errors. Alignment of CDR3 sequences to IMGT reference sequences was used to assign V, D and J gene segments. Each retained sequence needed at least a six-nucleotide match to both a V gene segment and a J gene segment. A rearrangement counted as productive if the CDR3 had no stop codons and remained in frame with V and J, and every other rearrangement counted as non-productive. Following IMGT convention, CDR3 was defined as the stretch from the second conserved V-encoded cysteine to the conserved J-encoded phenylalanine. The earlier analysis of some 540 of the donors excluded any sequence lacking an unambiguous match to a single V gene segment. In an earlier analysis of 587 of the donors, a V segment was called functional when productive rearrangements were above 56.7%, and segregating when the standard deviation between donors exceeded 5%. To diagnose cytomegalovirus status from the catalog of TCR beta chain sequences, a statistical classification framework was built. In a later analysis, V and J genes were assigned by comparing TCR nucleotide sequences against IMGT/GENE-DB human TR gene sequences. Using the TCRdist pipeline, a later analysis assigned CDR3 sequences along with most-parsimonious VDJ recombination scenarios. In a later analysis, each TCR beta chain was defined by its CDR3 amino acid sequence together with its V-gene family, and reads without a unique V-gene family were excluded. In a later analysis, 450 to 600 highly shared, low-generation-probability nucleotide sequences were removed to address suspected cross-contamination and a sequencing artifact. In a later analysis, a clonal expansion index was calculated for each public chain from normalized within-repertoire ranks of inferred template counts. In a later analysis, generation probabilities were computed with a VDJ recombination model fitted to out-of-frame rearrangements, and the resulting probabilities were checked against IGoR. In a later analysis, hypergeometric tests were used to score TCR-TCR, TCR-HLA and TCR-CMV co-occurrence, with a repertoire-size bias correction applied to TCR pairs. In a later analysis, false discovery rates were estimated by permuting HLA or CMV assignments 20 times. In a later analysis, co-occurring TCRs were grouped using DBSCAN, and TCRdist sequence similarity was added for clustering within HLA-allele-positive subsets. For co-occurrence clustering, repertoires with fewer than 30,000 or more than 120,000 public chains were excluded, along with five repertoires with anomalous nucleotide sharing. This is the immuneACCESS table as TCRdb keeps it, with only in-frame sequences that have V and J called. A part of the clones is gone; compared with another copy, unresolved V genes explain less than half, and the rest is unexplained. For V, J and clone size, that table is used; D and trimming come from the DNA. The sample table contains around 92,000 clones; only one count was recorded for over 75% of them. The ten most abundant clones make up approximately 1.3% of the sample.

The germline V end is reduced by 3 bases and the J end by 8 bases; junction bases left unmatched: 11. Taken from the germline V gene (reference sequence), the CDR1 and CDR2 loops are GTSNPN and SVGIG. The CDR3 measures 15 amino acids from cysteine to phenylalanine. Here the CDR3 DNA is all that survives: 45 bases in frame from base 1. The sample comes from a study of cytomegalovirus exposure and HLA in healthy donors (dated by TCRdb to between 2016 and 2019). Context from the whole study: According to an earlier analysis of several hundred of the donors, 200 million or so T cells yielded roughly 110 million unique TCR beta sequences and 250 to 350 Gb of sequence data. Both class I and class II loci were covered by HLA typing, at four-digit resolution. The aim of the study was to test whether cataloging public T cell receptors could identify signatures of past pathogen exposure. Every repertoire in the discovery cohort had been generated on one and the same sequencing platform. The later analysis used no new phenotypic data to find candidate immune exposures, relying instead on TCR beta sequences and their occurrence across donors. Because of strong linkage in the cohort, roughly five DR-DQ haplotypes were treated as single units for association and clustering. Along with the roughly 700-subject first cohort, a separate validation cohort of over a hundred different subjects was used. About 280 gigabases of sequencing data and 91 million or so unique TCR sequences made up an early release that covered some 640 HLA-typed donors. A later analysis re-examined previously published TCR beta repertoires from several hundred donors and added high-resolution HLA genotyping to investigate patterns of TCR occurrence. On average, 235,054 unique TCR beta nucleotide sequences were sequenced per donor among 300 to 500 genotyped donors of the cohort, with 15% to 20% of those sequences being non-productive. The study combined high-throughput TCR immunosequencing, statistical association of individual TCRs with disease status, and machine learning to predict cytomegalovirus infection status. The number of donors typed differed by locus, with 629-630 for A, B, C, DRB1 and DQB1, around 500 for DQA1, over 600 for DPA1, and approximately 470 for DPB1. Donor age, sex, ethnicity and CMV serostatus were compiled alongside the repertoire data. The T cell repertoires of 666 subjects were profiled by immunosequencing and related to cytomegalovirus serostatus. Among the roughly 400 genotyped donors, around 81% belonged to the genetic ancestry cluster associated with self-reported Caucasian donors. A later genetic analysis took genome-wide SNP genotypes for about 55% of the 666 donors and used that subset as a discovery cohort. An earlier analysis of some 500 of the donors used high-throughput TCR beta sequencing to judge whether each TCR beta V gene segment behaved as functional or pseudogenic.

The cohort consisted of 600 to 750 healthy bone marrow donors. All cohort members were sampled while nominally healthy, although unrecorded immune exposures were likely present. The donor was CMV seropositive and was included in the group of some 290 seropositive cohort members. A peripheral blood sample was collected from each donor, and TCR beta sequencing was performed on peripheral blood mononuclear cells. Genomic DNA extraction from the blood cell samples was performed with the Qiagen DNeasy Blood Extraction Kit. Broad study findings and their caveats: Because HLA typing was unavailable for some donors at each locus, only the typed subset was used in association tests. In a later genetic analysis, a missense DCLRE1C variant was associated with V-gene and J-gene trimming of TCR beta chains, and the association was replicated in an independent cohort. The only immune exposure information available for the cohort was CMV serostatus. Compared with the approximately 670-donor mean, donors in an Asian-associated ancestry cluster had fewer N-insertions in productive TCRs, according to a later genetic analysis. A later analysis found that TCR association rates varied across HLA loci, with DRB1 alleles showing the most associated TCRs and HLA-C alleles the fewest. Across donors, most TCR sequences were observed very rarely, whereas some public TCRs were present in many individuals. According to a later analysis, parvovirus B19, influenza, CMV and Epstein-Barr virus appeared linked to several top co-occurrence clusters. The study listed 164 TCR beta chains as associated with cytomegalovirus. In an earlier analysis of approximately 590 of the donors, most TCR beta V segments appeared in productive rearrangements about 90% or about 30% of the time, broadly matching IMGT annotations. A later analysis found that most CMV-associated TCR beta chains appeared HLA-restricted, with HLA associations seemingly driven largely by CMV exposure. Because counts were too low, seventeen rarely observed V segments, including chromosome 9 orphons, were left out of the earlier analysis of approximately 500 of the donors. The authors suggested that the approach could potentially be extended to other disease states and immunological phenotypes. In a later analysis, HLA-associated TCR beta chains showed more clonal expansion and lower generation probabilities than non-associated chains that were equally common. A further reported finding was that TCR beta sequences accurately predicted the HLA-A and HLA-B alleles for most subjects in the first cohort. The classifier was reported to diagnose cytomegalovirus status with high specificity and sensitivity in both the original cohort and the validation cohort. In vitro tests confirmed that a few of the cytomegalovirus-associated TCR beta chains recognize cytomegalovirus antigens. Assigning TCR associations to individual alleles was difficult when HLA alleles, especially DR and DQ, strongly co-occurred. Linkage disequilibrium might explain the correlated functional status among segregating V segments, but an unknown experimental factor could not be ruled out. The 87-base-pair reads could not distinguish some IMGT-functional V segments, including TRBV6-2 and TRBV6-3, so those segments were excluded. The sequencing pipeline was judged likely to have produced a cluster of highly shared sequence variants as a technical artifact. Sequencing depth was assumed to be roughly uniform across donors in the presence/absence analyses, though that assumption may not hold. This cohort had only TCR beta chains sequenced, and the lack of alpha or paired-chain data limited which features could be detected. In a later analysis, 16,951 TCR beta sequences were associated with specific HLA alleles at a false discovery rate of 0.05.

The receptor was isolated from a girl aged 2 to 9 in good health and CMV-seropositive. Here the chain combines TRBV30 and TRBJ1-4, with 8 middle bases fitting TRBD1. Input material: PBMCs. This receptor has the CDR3 CAWRKRDRPEEKLFF. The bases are TGTGCCTGGAGAAAAAGGGACAGGCCGGAGGAAAAACTGTTTTTT.